These T cell receptor beta chains were read from a single sample in a study of shared clonotypes between healthy human individuals. TCRdb keeps only in-frame clones here, not all; method: immunoSEQ multiplex PCR. This sample has around 320,000 clones, with over 75% found just once. Input material: memory CD8+ T cells sorted from blood. The receptors were sampled from a man between 18 and 35 years old in good health. The CDR3 runs from the conserved cysteine through the conserved F or W. Fields, in order: CDR3 protein, CDR3 DNA, D gene, J gene, CDR3 length, V gene. D genes are given only for firm matches.

cdr3_aa: CASSLPRRGGTDTQYF
cdr3_nt: TGTGCCAGCAGCTTACCCCGTCGGGGGGGCACAGATACGCAGTATTTT
d_call: TRBD2
j_call: TRBJ2-3
cdr3_length: 16
v_call: TRBV7-3

cdr3_aa: CASSSGSSNTQYF
cdr3_nt: TGCGCCAGCAGTTCCGGCAGTTCGAATACGCAGTATTTT
d_call: NA
j_call: TRBJ2-3
cdr3_length: 13
v_call: TRBV10-1

cdr3_aa: CASSTAGSTDTQYF
cdr3_nt: TGTGCCAGCAGCACAGCGGGGAGCACAGATACGCAGTATTTT
d_call: TRBD2
j_call: TRBJ2-3
cdr3_length: 14
v_call: TRBV7-9

cdr3_aa: CASSLSRGLTGEDGYTF
cdr3_nt: TGTGCCAGCAGTTTAAGTCGGGGACTGACAGGGGAGGATGGCTACACCTTC
d_call: TRBD1
j_call: TRBJ1-2
cdr3_length: 17
v_call: TRBV27

cdr3_aa: CASSGQDYEQYF
cdr3_nt: TGTGCCAGCAGCGGGCAGGACTACGAGCAGTACTTC
d_call: NA
j_call: TRBJ2-7
cdr3_length: 12
v_call: TRBV7-9

cdr3_aa: CASSATGYTEAFF
cdr3_nt: TGCGCCAGCAGCGCGACAGGGTACACTGAAGCTTTCTTT
d_call: TRBD1
j_call: TRBJ1-1
cdr3_length: 13
v_call: TRBV5-1

cdr3_aa: CASSHPRGPRKYGYTF
cdr3_nt: TGTGCCAGCAGCCATCCCAGGGGGCCGAGAAAATATGGCTACACCTTC
d_call: TRBD1
j_call: TRBJ1-2
cdr3_length: 16
v_call: TRBV5-4

cdr3_aa: CASSPHRGDNQPQHF
cdr3_nt: TGCGCCAGCAGCCCCCACAGGGGCGACAATCAGCCCCAGCATTTT
d_call: TRBD1
j_call: TRBJ1-5
cdr3_length: 15
v_call: TRBV4-3

cdr3_aa: CASSLEAGPDEQYF
cdr3_nt: TGTGCCAGCAGCTTAGAGGCAGGGCCCGACGAGCAGTACTTC
d_call: NA
j_call: TRBJ2-7
cdr3_length: 14
v_call: TRBV7-9

cdr3_aa: CASSLGDTQYF
cdr3_nt: TGTGCCAGCAGTTTGGGGGATACGCAGTATTTT
d_call: NA
j_call: TRBJ2-3
cdr3_length: 11
v_call: TRBV27

cdr3_aa: CASSLWTGSSYEQYF
cdr3_nt: TGTGCCAGCAGCTTGTGGACAGGGAGCTCCTACGAGCAGTACTTC
d_call: TRBD1
j_call: TRBJ2-7
cdr3_length: 15
v_call: TRBV7-9

cdr3_aa: CSAITGPLHF
cdr3_nt: TGCAGTGCTATAACAGGGCCTCTGCACTTC
d_call: NA
j_call: TRBJ1-2
cdr3_length: 10
v_call: TRBV20-1

cdr3_aa: CASSPRDEQYF
cdr3_nt: TGTGCCAGCAGTCCCCGGGACGAGCAGTACTTC
d_call: NA
j_call: TRBJ2-7
cdr3_length: 11
v_call: TRBV6-6

cdr3_aa: CASSPHRGGADTQYF
cdr3_nt: TGTGCCAGCAGCCCTCACCGGGGGGGGGCAGATACGCAGTATTTT
d_call: TRBD2
j_call: TRBJ2-3
cdr3_length: 15
v_call: TRBV27

cdr3_aa: CASDSGEDYEQYF
cdr3_nt: TGCGCCAGCGACAGCGGGGAGGATTACGAGCAGTACTTC
d_call: TRBD2
j_call: TRBJ2-7
cdr3_length: 13
v_call: TRBV10-2

cdr3_aa: CSVDIGTRVDEQYF
cdr3_nt: TGCAGCGTTGATATTGGGACACGAGTGGACGAGCAGTACTTC
d_call: NA
j_call: TRBJ2-7
cdr3_length: 14
v_call: TRBV29-1